This TCR beta chain was documented in a study of cytomegalovirus exposure and HLA in healthy donors. General study findings and limits: Accurate predictions that matched the HLA-A and HLA-B alleles of most subjects were reportedly made from TCR beta sequences. Later, an analysis found that common viral pathogens appeared to be linked with several of the most significant clusters.

Trimming shortened V by 6 bases and J by 4 bases, and 13 bases separated the two germline ends. The length of the CDR3 is 13 residues. Germline CDR1 reads MNHNY; CDR2 reads SVGAGI (reference sequence). Donors showed nominal health when sampled, although they likely had unrecorded immune exposures. The primer mix had 60 Vbeta and 13 Jbeta primers. Sequenced by immunoSEQ multiplex PCR; TCRdb stores in-frame clones only, minus some. The sample includes about 77,000 clones, under 80% of them seen just once. In regard to this clone: What it binds is not known.

The gene calls are TRBV6-6 and TRBJ2-7; weak D call: TRBD2 (7 bases). Sequencing was done on a sample of PBMCs. The source is a middle-aged man in good health and CMV-seronegative. The CDR3 DNA reads TGTGCCAGCAGAAACGGGGGGCTTTACGAGCAGTACTTC. It is translated as CASRNGGLYEQYF.